A single sample is the source of the 24 T cell receptor beta chains below, sequenced in a study of blood T cell repertoires in COVID-19. Measured with immunoSEQ multiplex PCR; TCRdb has only the in-frame clones, and not every one. The sample includes about 29,000 clones, around 90% of them seen just once. The sample taken for sequencing was peripheral blood. These receptors came from a man in his 70s with active COVID-19.

The genes are TRBV7-9 and TRBJ2-2, with 7 bases that match TRBD2. The V segment lost 5 bases and the J segment 4 bases; nucleotides outside the gene matches: 10. Germline-derived CDR1 and CDR2 are SEHNR and FQNEAQ (reference sequence). The CDR3 is 16 amino acids. DNA of the CDR3: TGTGCCAGCAGCCAAACTAGCGATTCGACCACCGGGGAGCTGTTTTTT. It codes for CASSQTSDSTTGELFF.

The chain recombines TRBV13 with TRBJ1-3, with 8 bases fitting TRBD1. Germline V gene sequence: CDR1 PRHDT, CDR2 FYEKMQ (reference sequence). With 6 bases clipped from V and 8 bases from J, the junction kept 9 bases outside the gene matches. The CDR3 length is 14 residues. The CDR3 loop reads CASSPGTGGHTIYF. In nucleotides, the CDR3 is TGTGCCAGCAGTCCCGGGACAGGAGGACACACCATATATTTT.

This CDR3 is CASSLAGPTTYEQYF. CDR3 nucleotide sequence: TGTGCCAGCAGCTTAGCGGGGCCCACAACCTACGAGCAGTACTTC. The chain joins TRBV7-2 to TRBJ2-7; maybe TRBD1 (5 bases). V lost 0 bases, J lost 2 bases, and 11 bases lay in between. CDR3 size: 15 residues. Germline CDR1 and CDR2: SGHTA and FQGNSA.

Written as DNA, the CDR3 is TGTGCTAGTGGTCCCGTCGACACCGCGAACACCGGGGAGCTGTTTTTT. Amino acids: CASGPVDTANTGELFF. This chain links TRBV12-5 with TRBJ2-2; D unclear. Germline V lookup: CDR1 LGHNT, CDR2 FRNRAP. Trimming shortened V by 5 bases and J by 0 bases, and 13 bases separated the two germline ends. This CDR3 contains 16 residues.

V and J are TRBV6-1 and TRBJ1-5; D not certain. In germline, CDR1 is MNHNS, CDR2 SASEGT. The CDR3 runs 15 residues. Deletions cut 0 bases from V and 4 bases from J, with 10 bases between. The CDR3, as DNA: TGTGCCAGCAGTGAAGCTATTGCGGGGAATCAGCCCCAGCATTTT. Its translation is CASSEAIAGNQPQHF.

J is TRBJ2-1 and V is TRBV5-4; D uncertain. The V gene's germline CDR1 is SGHNT and CDR2 YYREEE (reference sequence). The CDR3 is 13 residues long. Trimming pared 1 base from V and 2 bases from J, leaving 4 bases between. The CDR3 DNA reads TGTGCCAGCAGCTTGCCCGCCTACAATGAGCAGTTCTTC. Translating it yields CASSLPAYNEQFF. Complete variable domain (other parts from reference TRBV5-4 and TRBJ2-1): ETGVTQSPTHLIKTRGQQVTLRCSSQSGHNTVSWYQQALGQGPQFIFQYYREEENGRGNFPPRFSGLQFPNYSSELNVNALELDDSALYLCASSLPAYNEQFFGPGTRLTVL.

The rearrangement uses TRBV4-1 and TRBJ1-1, with 7 nucleotides matching TRBD1. After removal of 4 bases from V and 6 bases from J, the junction contained 5 bases not matched to a gene. The CDR3 covers 13 residues. Germline lookup yields CDR1 MGHRA and CDR2 YSYEKL. Written as DNA, the CDR3 is TGCGCCAGCAGCCGCGGGAGGGGGCCTGAAGCTTTCTTT. This sequence encodes CASSRGRGPEAFF.

The V and J genes are TRBV7-9 and TRBJ1-2; no definite D call. The CDR3 covers 13 residues. Germline loops: CDR1 SEHNR, CDR2 FQNEAQ (reference sequence). The V end was cut by 8 bases, the J end by 6 bases, with 16 bases between. CDR3 DNA: TGTGCCAGCGGGGAGGTGTCAGCACATGGCTACACCTTC. Residues: CASGEVSAHGYTF. Full variable domain (rest looked up from reference TRBV7-9 and TRBJ1-2): DTGVSQNPRHKITKRGQNVTFRCDPISEHNRLYWYRQTLGQGPEFLTYFQNEAQLEKSRLLSDRFSAERPKGSFSTLEIQRTEQGDSAMYLCASGEVSAHGYTFGSGTRLTVV.

V usage is TRBV6-5 and J usage is TRBJ2-7, with 8 positions matching TRBD1. CDR3 length: 14 residues. The germline gives CDR1 MNHEY, CDR2 SVGAGI. With V trimmed by 8 bases and J by 5 bases, 11 bases remained unmatched. The CDR3 protein is CASVRDRGSDEQYF. CDR3 bases: TGTGCCAGCGTAAGAGACAGGGGTAGTGACGAGCAGTACTTC.

The chain uses TRBV28 and TRBJ1-2; D might be TRBD1 (6 bases). V lost 3 bases and J lost 9, with 14 bases in between. The germline V gene encodes CDR1 MDHEN and CDR2 SYDVKM. The CDR3 consists of 13 residues. CDR3 loop: CASSFPGQWSYTF. CDR3 sequence (DNA): TGTGCCAGCAGTTTCCCCGGACAGTGGAGCTACACCTTC.

The V call is TRBV7-2, the J call TRBJ2-7; D might be TRBD1 (5 bases). The length of the CDR3 is 13 residues. Germline CDR1 SGHTA, CDR2 FQGNSA. The germline V and J ends were trimmed by 3 bases and 3 bases, with 9 bases remaining between them. Here the CDR3 reads CASSFRQSYEQYF. The CDR3 DNA reads TGTGCCAGCAGCTTCAGACAGAGCTACGAGCAGTACTTC.

This sequence joins TRBV4-1 and TRBJ1-5; 7 bases fit TRBD1. The CDR3 is made up of 16 amino acids. V gave up 1 base and J gave up 6 bases; unmatched junction bases: 9. Germline CDR1 reads MGHRA; CDR2 reads YSYEKL. The CDR3 sequence: CASSQVGRGFGQPQHF. The DNA of the CDR3 is TGCGCCAGCAGCCAAGTCGGCAGGGGGTTTGGTCAGCCCCAGCATTTT.

The CDR3 nucleotides read TGCGCCAGCAGCCGGAATCCAAGGGGGCGATTCACAGATACGCAGTATTTT. Its translation is CASSRNPRGRFTDTQYF. The V gene is TRBV4-1, the J gene TRBJ2-3; 7 bases fit TRBD1. Germline assignment: CDR1 MGHRA and CDR2 YSYEKL. The trim removed 4 bases at V and 2 bases at J, leaving 12 bases unmatched. This CDR3 is 17 amino acids long.

The chain links TRBV5-7 to TRBJ2-7, with D possibly TRBD1 on 5 matching bases. TRBV5-7 is reported as an ORF; its role is uncertain. The germline V and J ends were trimmed by 2 bases and 4 bases, with 13 bases remaining between them. CDR3 size: 14 residues. The DNA for the CDR3 is TGTGCCAGCAGCTTAGGCAGGGTTTATTACGAGCAGTACTTC. Encoded protein: CASSLGRVYYEQYF.

CDR3 residues: CASSVLGQGGGYTF. The CDR3 region has the DNA TGTGCCAGCAGCGTCCTCGGACAGGGGGGTGGCTACACCTTC. The chain employs TRBV9 and TRBJ1-2, with 10 bases fitting TRBD1. Germline assignment: CDR1 SGDLS and CDR2 YYNGEE. J lost 7 bases, V lost 2 bases, and 5 bases had no gene match. The CDR3 extends over 14 amino acids.

The DNA for the CDR3 is TGTGCCAGTAGTCCCACTTCGCGGGGGGCCCCCTACGAGCAGTACTTC. This encodes CASSPTSRGAPYEQYF. This chain connects TRBV19 to TRBJ2-7; 8 nucleotides match TRBD2. CDR1 LNHDA and CDR2 SQIVND come from the germline V gene (reference sequence). There are 16 residues in the CDR3. With 5 bases clipped from V and 2 bases from J, the junction kept 11 bases outside the gene matches.

The chain carries TRBV12-5 and TRBJ2-1; TRBD1 aligns across 9 bases. From germline, CDR1 is LGHNT and CDR2 FRNRAP. With 5 bases clipped from V and 9 bases from J, the junction kept 8 bases outside the gene matches. The CDR3 has 14 amino acids. CDR3 nucleotide sequence: TGTGCTAGTGGTCCACCGGGACAGGGCTTTGAGCAGTTCTTC. Protein product: CASGPPGQGFEQFF.

The chain carries TRBV27 and TRBJ2-1; 7 bases align to TRBD2. The trim removed 3 bases at V and 7 bases at J, leaving 9 bases unmatched. CDR3 size: 15 residues. Germline values: CDR1 MNHEY, CDR2 SMNVEV (reference sequence). Here the CDR3 reads CASSFGTSVANEQFF. The DNA for the CDR3 is TGTGCCAGCAGTTTCGGAACTAGCGTCGCGAATGAGCAGTTCTTC.

This chain connects TRBV6-5 to TRBJ1-5, with no clear D. The V gene lost 6 bases and the J gene lost 6 bases, with 12 bases spanning the gap. The CDR3 loop spans 13 amino acids. Germline CDR1 is MNHEY and CDR2 is SVGAGI. The CDR3 nucleotides read TGTGCCAGCAGCGAGCGCGAGAGTCAGCCCCAGCATTTT. It translates to CASSERESQPQHF.

In this sample, this clone turned up a few times. V and J are TRBV19 and TRBJ1-5; TRBD1 is a possible D gene (5 bases). V was pared by 0 bases and J by 0 bases, with 9 bases between. Germline V CDR1 and CDR2: LNHDA, SQIVND (reference sequence). CDR3 length: 16 residues. The CDR3 DNA sequence: TGTGCCAGTAGTATAGATCCAGGACATAGCAATCAGCCCCAGCATTTT. Translating gives CASSIDPGHSNQPQHF.

In nucleotides, the CDR3 is TGTGCCAGCAGCTGGGGGACTAGCAAAGAGACCCAGTACTTC. This codes for CASSWGTSKETQYF. The chain has TRBV7-2 and TRBJ2-5; 9 nucleotides line up with TRBD2. V was pared by 4 bases and J by 3 bases, with 3 bases of the junction left unmatched. CDR3 length: 14 amino acids. Per the germline V gene, CDR1 is SGHTA and CDR2 is FQGNSA.

The chain uses TRBV7-9 and TRBJ1-1, with D uncertain. Germline CDR1 is SEHNR and CDR2 is FQNEAQ (reference sequence). Trimming cost V 5 bases and J 4 bases, with 8 bases left between them. The CDR3 runs 12 residues. CDR3 bases: TGTGCCAGCAGCCGAGAGGTCACTGAAGCTTTCTTT. Its translation: CASSREVTEAFF.

The chain combines TRBV2 with TRBJ2-5; TRBD1 agrees at 8 bases. The CDR3 spans 17 residues. Germline CDR1 is SNHLY and CDR2 is FYNNEI. The junction had 13 bases not matched to a gene; V was cut back by 6 bases and J by 1 base. CDR3 region: CASRRGTGGSLQETQYF. CDR3 DNA: TGTGCCAGCAGACGGGGGACAGGTGGTAGCCTCCAAGAGACCCAGTACTTC.

This clone was observed a few times. This sequence joins TRBV7-9 and TRBJ2-5; 12 positions agree with TRBD2. There are 15 residues in the CDR3. The ends lost 7 bases at V and 0 bases at J; junction bases unmatched: 3. Germline V gives CDR1 SEHNR, CDR2 FQNEAQ (reference sequence). The CDR3 DNA reads as TGTGCCAGCACACGGACTAGCGGGGACCAAGAGACCCAGTACTTC. Amino acid sequence: CASTRTSGDQETQYF.